This TCR beta chain was observed in a study of stem cell transplantation in POMP-related autoinflammatory disease (dated by TCRdb to the early 2020s). The study in broad terms: The study hypothesis was that defective thymoproteasomes impair MHC class I-dependent CD8+ T-cell differentiation and positive selection, which skews the TRB repertoire. Prior to transplant, the patients had skewing toward CD4+ naive T cells, low CD8+ T-cell proportions, and reduced T-cell cytokine secretion. The effect of POMP deficiency on T-cell receptor beta repertoire diversity and CDR3 characteristics was assessed using high-throughput TRB sequencing. Overall study results and their limits: PRAID patients trended toward lower TRB diversity and higher clonality across all analyzed T-cell subsets. Statistical significance for the trend toward lower diversity and increased clonality in PRAID patients was reached only for regulatory T cells. A restricted number of unique TRB V-J gene pairings was observed in PRAID patients.

The germline V gene supplies CDR1 SGHNT and CDR2 YENEEA. V lost 1 base and J lost 4 bases; the stretch between them is 7 bases long. The CDR3 runs 13 residues from the cysteine to the phenylalanine. CDR3 DNA is the only sequence kept; it has 39 bases, read in frame from the first base. This clone was detected once. The antigen it binds to is not known. No base-level quality is on record; no much larger clone is a single base apart. The label giving this sample's time point can be read as: before hematopoietic stem cell transplant. PRAID was characterized by prominent immunodeficiency alongside autoinflammation. Before TRB sequencing, the T-cell subsets, namely conventional T cells, CD8+ T cells, regulatory T cells, and T follicular helper cells, were sorted. Library prep was done by the immunoSEQ multiplex PCR assay. From the authors' description of their analysis: Shannon entropy, which takes clonal size distribution into account, was used to quantify repertoire diversity. The Gini-Simpson index (Simpson_1-D) was used to measure inequality of clonotype distribution. In TCRdb, the immuneACCESS table is reduced to in-frame sequences with V and J assigned. These tables do not hold every clone; where another copy was compared, an unresolved V gene accounts for under half, and the others remain unexplained. V and J calls and clone size are as listed in that table; D and trimming were resolved from the DNA. The sample table lists more than 25,000 clones, 85% to 90% of them with a count of one. The ten largest clones add up to approximately 0.71% of the sample.

Sequencing used CD4+ T cells from PBMCs, obtained before stem cell transplantation. This TCR was recovered from a human donor with POMP-related autoinflammation and immune dysregulation (PRAID). The V and J genes are TRBV11-3 and TRBJ2-5, with the D gene not confidently named. The CDR3 reads as follows: CASSLAPRETQYF. The nucleotides are TGTGCCAGCAGCTTAGCCCCCAGAGAGACCCAGTACTTC. Reference TRBV11-3 and TRBJ2-5 genes cover what lies past the CDR3, so the full variable domain is EAGVVQSPRYKIIEKKQPVAFWCNPISGHNTLYWYLQNLGQGPELLIRYENEEAVDDSQLPKDRFSAERLKGVDSTLKIQPAELGDSAVYLCASSLAPRETQYFGPGTRLLVL.